This T cell receptor (beta chain) was retrieved from a study of CD4 and CD8 cells across lung adenocarcinoma regions. The CDR3 has 14 amino acids. Germline CDR1 MNHNS, CDR2 SASEGT. MiXCR, run by TCRdb on the PCR reads, gives a single entry per CDR3 protein. The table shows over 1,500 distinct CDR3 sequences, with about 66% occurring only once. This receptor was taken from a female donor with lung adenocarcinoma. The CD4 and CD8 labels of this study may be unreliable. The sample was CD4+ T cells from the margin of a lung tumor. The rearrangement joins TRBV6-1 to TRBJ2-2; 12 positions match TRBD2. With the DNA end fitting TRBJ2-3 better, the J assignment may be wrong. CDR3 DNA sequence: TGTGCCGGTACTAGCGGGAGGCGCACCGGGGCGCAGTATTTT. This codes for CAGTSGRRTGAQYF.